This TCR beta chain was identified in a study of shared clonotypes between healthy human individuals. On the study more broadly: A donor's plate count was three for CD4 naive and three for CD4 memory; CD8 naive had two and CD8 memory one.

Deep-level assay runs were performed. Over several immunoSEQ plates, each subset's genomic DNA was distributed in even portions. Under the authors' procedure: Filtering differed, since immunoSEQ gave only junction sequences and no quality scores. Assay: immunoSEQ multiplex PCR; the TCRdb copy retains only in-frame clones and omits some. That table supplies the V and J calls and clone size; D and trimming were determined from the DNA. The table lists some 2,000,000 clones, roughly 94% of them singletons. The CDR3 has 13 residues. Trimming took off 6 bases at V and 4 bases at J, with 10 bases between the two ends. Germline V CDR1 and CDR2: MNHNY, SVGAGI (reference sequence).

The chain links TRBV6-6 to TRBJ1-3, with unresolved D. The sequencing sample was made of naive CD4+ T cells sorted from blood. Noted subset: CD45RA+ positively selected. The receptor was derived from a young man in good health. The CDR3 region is CASRVGGGNTIYF. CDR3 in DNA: TGTGCCAGCAGAGTCGGAGGGGGAAACACCATATATTTT.